This TCR beta chain was identified during a study of blood T cell repertoires in COVID-19. Background on the study: The United States, Italy and Spain were the sources of the acute and convalescent COVID-19 samples.

The participants were between roughly 18 and 90 years old and came from roughly 25 US areas. Participants' own reports of clinical history determined their cohort assignment. Repertoires were generated with immunoSEQ multiplex PCR, while TCRdb's copy carries only in-frame clones and drops some. This table has approximately 200,000 clones, approximately 80% appearing once. The TCR sequence derives from a man aged 55-75 years who had recovered from COVID-19. The sequenced sample consisted of PBMCs or T cells enriched from blood (not recorded which).

This CDR3 is CASSLGQTGELFF. The CDR3 region has the DNA TGTGCCAGCAGCTTGGGACAGACCGGGGAGCTGTTTTTT. This rearrangement joins TRBV5-6 to TRBJ2-2, with TRBD1 as a possible D gene (5 bases). The CDR3 consists of 13 residues. Trimming pared 0 bases from V and 5 bases from J, leaving 5 bases between. The V gene's germline CDR1 is SGHDT and CDR2 YYEEEE.